These T cell receptor beta chains were read from a single sample in a study of T cells in Graves' hyperthyroidism and ophthalmopathy. One entry per CDR3 protein, called by TCRdb with MiXCR from the multiplex PCR reads. The sample contains 350,000 to 400,000 distinct CDR3 sequences, 15% of which appear only once. The specimen was blood. The receptor source for this set is a woman younger than 45 with Graves' hyperthyroidism. Each CDR3 is given with its conserved first and last residue. The D gene is left open where the match is weak. Some rows have no size entry. The others give once, few or many, or a class for an expanded clone.

TRBD2	many	TRBJ2-3	TRBV5-6	CASSPTSGRTDTQYF	TGTGCCAGCAGCCCTACTAGCGGGAGGACAGATACGCAGTATTTT
TRBD2	NA	TRBJ2-3	TRBV20-1	CSATGTSGRAADTQYF	TGCAGTGCGACCGGGACTAGCGGGAGGGCCGCAGATACGCAGTATTTT
NA	NA	TRBJ2-2	TRBV9	CASSVAGTGELFF	TGTGCCAGCAGCGTAGCAGGGACCGGGGAGCTGTTTTTT
NA	few	TRBJ1-2	TRBV7-9	CASSPETAFYGYTF	TGTGCCAGCAGCCCCGAGACAGCTTTCTATGGCTACACCTTC
NA	NA	TRBJ2-5	TRBV2	CASEGQPQETQYF	TGTGCCAGCGAGGGGCAGCCCCAAGAGACCCAGTACTTC
TRBD2	few	TRBJ2-3	TRBV7-9	CASSAGTSVFATQYF	TGTGCCAGCAGTGCGGGGACTAGCGTCTTTGCTACGCAGTATTTT
NA	few	TRBJ1-3	TRBV9	CASSTPGTTGNTIYF	TGTGCCAGCAGCACCCCCGGGACAACTGGAAACACCATATATTTT
TRBD1	many	TRBJ2-7	TRBV7-8	CASSLLDRGREQYF	TGTGCCAGCAGCTTACTAGACAGGGGGCGCGAGCAGTACTTC
NA	many	TRBJ1-2	TRBV20-1	CSARVRQAPYGYTF	TGCAGTGCTAGAGTCAGGCAGGCCCCTTATGGCTACACCTTC
NA	NA	TRBJ2-3	TRBV6-1	CASSRGERGTDTQYF	TGTGCCAGTAGTAGGGGGGAGCGGGGCACAGATACGCAGTATTTT
NA	few	TRBJ2-6	TRBV7-2	CASSPDSLSGANVLTF	TGTGCCAGCAGCCCTGACAGTCTCTCTGGGGCCAACGTCCTGACTTTC